This T cell receptor (beta chain) was profiled in a study of breast tumors, draining lymph nodes, adjacent tissues. Study conclusions and caveats: Compared with lymph nodes, tumors were less diverse; compared with nontumor tissue, more. Data fit most tumor T cells coming from lymph node, expanding in tumor. Luminal-like breast cancer showed significantly higher tumor–nontumor repertoire similarity than basal-like. The lymph node origin of tumor T cells was framed as consistent with a hypothesis, not demonstrated.

J lost 10 bases, V lost 4 bases, and 8 bases had no gene match. This CDR3 is 14 amino acids long. From germline, CDR1 is SGHTA and CDR2 FQGTGA. TCRdb fed the multiplex PCR reads into MiXCR, producing one record per CDR3 protein. The table has 17,000 or so distinct CDR3 sequences, just under 45% seen once. A note on this clonotype: The antigen is undetermined.

The sequencing input was tumor-adjacent breast tissue. This receptor was identified in a female donor with breast cancer. Some clones in this sample may be carry-over from other donors' samples. The chain has TRBV7-3 and TRBJ2-1, with 9 nucleotides matching TRBD2. CDR3 loop: CASSSGGGAGEQFF. The CDR3 DNA reads TGTGCCAGCAGCTCGGGCGGGGGGGCTGGAGAGCAGTTCTTC.